These T cell receptor beta chains were read from a single sample in a study of cytomegalovirus exposure and HLA in healthy donors. Profiled with immunoSEQ multiplex PCR; TCRdb holds only in-frame clones, not every one. Of approximately 160,000 clones in the sample, 75% to 85% are singletons; the top ten hold 13%. The specimen sequenced was PBMCs. The receptors stem from a woman aged 50 to 60 in good health and CMV-seropositive. Each CDR3 is given with its conserved first and last residue. A D gene is named only where the DNA matches it firmly. Clone size is not always given. Where it is, it says once, few, many or a class for expanded clones.

V gene	clone size	D gene	J gene	CDR3 protein	CDR3 DNA
TRBV6-6	-	TRBD1	TRBJ2-1	CASSYEGGPYNEQFF	TGTGCCAGCAGTTACGAAGGGGGCCCTTACAATGAGCAGTTCTTC
TRBV11-2	-	-	TRBJ2-2	CASSHTDTGELFF	TGTGCCAGCAGCCATACGGACACCGGGGAGCTGTTTTTT
TRBV12-5	-	TRBD2	TRBJ2-5	CASGLERGGLETQYF	TGTGCTAGTGGTTTGGAGCGGGGGGGTCTGGAGACCCAGTACTTC
TRBV12-5	-	TRBD1	TRBJ1-2	CASGLVLAGTGWNYGYTF	TGTGCTAGTGGTTTGGTCCTGGCCGGGACAGGTTGGAACTATGGCTACACCTTC
TRBV6-5	-	-	TRBJ1-2	CASSSGTPSNYGYTF	TGTGCCAGCAGCTCCGGGACACCCTCTAACTATGGCTACACCTTC
TRBV6-1	few	-	TRBJ2-7	CASDRNGGRYEQYF	TGTGCCAGCGACCGCAACGGGGGGCGTTACGAGCAGTACTTC
TRBV19	-	TRBD1	TRBJ1-1	CASSVTGAGTEAFF	TGTGCCAGTAGTGTAACAGGGGCAGGGACTGAAGCTTTCTTT
TRBV10-3	once	TRBD2	TRBJ2-2	CAISDPGRSTGELFF	TGTGCCATCAGTGACCCCGGGAGGAGCACCGGGGAGCTGTTTTTT
TRBV4-1	-	-	TRBJ1-3	CASSQEPTVGNTIYF	TGCGCCAGCAGCCAAGAGCCTACCGTAGGAAACACCATATATTTT
TRBV5-1	-	-	TRBJ1-2	CASSPARAGYGYTF	TGCGCCAGCAGCCCTGCGAGGGCCGGCTATGGCTACACCTTC
TRBV6-5	-	TRBD2	TRBJ2-1	CASSHWGTSGEEQFF	TGTGCCAGCAGTCACTGGGGGACTAGCGGGGAAGAGCAGTTCTTC
TRBV7-9	-	TRBD1	TRBJ1-2	CASSSRQGGDYGYTF	TGTGCCAGCAGCTCGCGACAGGGGGGAGACTATGGCTACACCTTC
TRBV6-5	few	-	TRBJ1-5	CASSTSGRLQPQHF	TGTGCCAGCAGTACATCAGGGAGGTTACAGCCCCAGCATTTT
TRBV5-1	-	-	TRBJ1-1	CASSPFLTVNTEAFF	TGCGCCAGCAGCCCCTTCCTTACAGTAAACACTGAAGCTTTCTTT
TRBV27	few	-	TRBJ2-5	CASSLLGQSQETQYF	TGTGCCAGCAGTTTACTAGGACAGAGTCAAGAGACCCAGTACTTC
TRBV7-3	-	-	TRBJ1-1	CASSPTRQTEAFF	TGTGCCAGCAGTCCTACCCGCCAAACTGAAGCTTTCTTT
TRBV29-1	-	-	TRBJ1-1	CRTEEEEDGYTEAFF	TGCAGAACTGAGGAAGAGGAAGACGGGTACACTGAAGCTTTCTTT
TRBV9	-	-	TRBJ1-2	CASSVTGIQGKGYTF	TGTGCCAGCAGCGTAACGGGTATTCAGGGTAAAGGCTACACCTTC
TRBV2	-	TRBD2	TRBJ2-3	CASSDLGGGTDTQYF	TGTGCCAGCAGTGACCTGGGGGGGGGCACAGATACGCAGTATTTT
TRBV7-9	-	-	TRBJ2-7	CASSPPGQLSSYEQYF	TGTGCCAGCAGCCCTCCCGGACAGCTGAGCTCCTACGAGCAGTACTTC
TRBV7-9	-	-	TRBJ1-1	CASSLASGQRMKAFF	TGTGCCAGCAGCTTAGCATCCGGACAGCGCATGAAAGCTTTCTTT
TRBV27	-	-	TRBJ1-2	CARYGGNYGYTF	TGTGCCCGATACGGGGGTAACTATGGCTACACCTTC
TRBV7-9	-	-	TRBJ2-6	CASSLRRALGSGANVLTF	TGTGCCAGCAGCTTAAGGCGGGCCCTAGGCTCTGGGGCCAACGTCCTGACTTTC
TRBV27	-	TRBD1	TRBJ2-3	CASSTRDRDADTQYF	TGTGCCAGCAGCACCCGGGACAGGGACGCAGATACGCAGTATTTT
TRBV5-1	-	-	TRBJ2-2	CASSPRTENTGELFF	TGCGCCAGCAGCCCAAGGACAGAGAACACCGGGGAGCTGTTTTTT
TRBV11-2	-	TRBD1	TRBJ1-2	CATPGTGLANYGYTF	TGTGCCACCCCCGGGACAGGGTTAGCTAACTATGGCTACACCTTC
TRBV19	-	TRBD1	TRBJ1-1	CASSGQGSRGTEAFF	TGTGCCAGTAGCGGACAGGGGTCAAGAGGCACTGAAGCTTTCTTT
TRBV6-5	few	-	TRBJ2-7	CASTGNTYEQYF	TGTGCCAGCACAGGAAACACCTACGAGCAGTACTTC
TRBV10-1	-	TRBD1	TRBJ2-7	CASRLPGQGAYEQYF	TGCGCCAGCAGACTTCCGGGACAGGGGGCCTACGAGCAGTACTTC
TRBV7-8	-	-	TRBJ1-6	CATSLRGSRDSPLHF	TGTGCCACCTCGCTGCGGGGATCGAGGGATTCACCCCTCCACTTT
TRBV7-2	-	TRBD2	TRBJ2-1	CASSSKRGGNYNEQFF	TGTGCCAGCAGCTCAAAGCGGGGGGGCAACTACAATGAGCAGTTCTTC
TRBV6-1	-	-	TRBJ1-6	CASSEQGRSPLHF	TGTGCCAGCAGTGAGCAGGGAAGGTCACCCCTCCACTTT
TRBV6-6	-	TRBD1	TRBJ1-5	CASRPGQGLSNQPQHF	TGTGCCAGCAGACCCGGACAGGGCTTAAGCAATCAGCCCCAGCATTTT
TRBV5-1	-	TRBD2	TRBJ2-1	CASSPGSGGHNEQFF	TGCGCCAGCTCCCCGGGGAGCGGGGGTCACAATGAGCAGTTCTTC
TRBV4-1	-	-	TRBJ1-2	CASSQGQNLGYTF	TGCGCCAGCAGCCAAGGACAGAACCTTGGCTACACCTTC
TRBV5-1	-	-	TRBJ2-1	CASCPRGGSYNEQFF	TGCGCCAGCTGCCCCCGAGGAGGATCCTACAATGAGCAGTTCTTC
TRBV7-9	-	-	TRBJ1-6	CASSLKRDSPLHF	TGTGCCAGCAGCTTAAAACGGGATTCACCCCTCCACTTT
TRBV18	-	TRBD2	TRBJ2-7	CASSPPSGGAIVEQYF	TGTGCCAGCTCGCCCCCCAGCGGGGGGGCTATCGTCGAGCAGTACTTC